The 22 T cell receptor beta chains below all came from one sample that was sequenced in a study of shared clonotypes between healthy human individuals. Sequencing used immunoSEQ multiplex PCR; TCRdb keeps in-frame clones, though not all of them. The sample includes roughly 500,000 clones, about 79% of them seen just once. The sample comprised PBMCs. These receptors all come from a woman between 40 and 50 years old in good health. Some clones in this sample may be carry-over from other donors' samples.

V is TRBV28 and J is TRBJ2-7; D remains unclear. V was clipped by 5 bases and J by 3 bases, with 14 bases between them. The CDR3 is 14 residues long. The germline CDR1 and CDR2 sequences are MDHEN and SYDVKM. CDR3 nucleotides: TGTGCCAGCAGTCCCCCGGTGGGCAGCTACGAGCAGTACTTC. Translating gives CASSPPVGSYEQYF.

This sequence joins TRBV21-1 and TRBJ2-7; the table's D call TRBD2 went unverified against the DNA. TRBV21-1 has pseudogene status. There are 15 residues in the CDR3. This chain's CDR3 is CASSIGLADSYEQYF. The CDR3 DNA reads TGTGCCAGCAGCATAGGACTAGCGGACTCCTACGAGCAGTACTTC.

V gene TRBV9 combines with J gene TRBJ2-5; D is uncertain. V lost 4 bases and J lost 4, with 5 bases in between. Germline-derived CDR1 and CDR2 are SGDLS and YYNGEE. The CDR3 length is 11 residues. The DNA for the CDR3 is TGTGCCAGCAGCCCCGGAGAGACCCAGTACTTC. Residues: CASSPGETQYF.

The rearrangement links TRBV5-8 to TRBJ1-2; D gene uncertain. CDR1 and CDR2 from the germline V gene are SGHTS and YDEGEE. V was trimmed by 1 base and J by 2 bases, leaving 6 bases between them. The CDR3 sequence is 13 residues long. For the CDR3, the DNA is TGTGCCAGCAGCTTGTCAGCAAACTATGGCTACACCTTC. It specifies CASSLSANYGYTF.

The chain combines TRBV9 with TRBJ2-3, with TRBD2 identical over 11 bases. Germline assignment: CDR1 SGDLS and CDR2 YYNGEE. There are 16 residues in the CDR3. The junction had 4 bases not matched to a gene; V was cut back by 0 bases and J by 4 bases. CDR3 in amino acids: CASSVDSGRDPDTQYF. CDR3 nucleotide sequence: TGTGCCAGCAGCGTAGATAGCGGGAGGGATCCAGATACGCAGTATTTT.

J is TRBJ2-2 and V is TRBV6-4; no clear D gene. Trimming cost V 4 bases and J 0 bases, with 6 bases left between them. Germline V CDR1 and CDR2: MRHNA, SNTAGT. CDR3 length: 14 amino acids. Here the CDR3 reads CASSVNPNTGELFF. CDR3 in DNA: TGTGCCAGCAGTGTCAACCCGAACACCGGGGAGCTGTTTTTT.

This chain connects TRBV9 to TRBJ1-2, with a weak D call TRBD1 (5 bases). Germline V gene data show CDR1 as SGDLS and CDR2 as YYNGEE. This CDR3 contains 12 residues. The V end lost 3 bases, the J end lost 8 bases, and 11 bases lay between the germline ends. This CDR3 is CASSAGTSGYTF. Written as DNA, the CDR3 is TGTGCCAGCAGCGCTGGGACCTCCGGCTACACCTTC.

The chain carries TRBV30 and TRBJ2-7; unclear D gene. The CDR3 has 13 residues. Looked up from germline, CDR1 is GTSNPN and CDR2 is SVGIG (reference sequence). V dropped 0 bases and J dropped 6 bases, with 12 bases sitting between them. CDR3 amino acids: CAWSVNPSTEQYF. CDR3 sequence (DNA): TGTGCCTGGAGTGTTAACCCTTCGACCGAGCAGTACTTC.

Turning to this clone: Other DNA sequences in this sample translate to the same CDR3. V gene TRBV7-9 combines with J gene TRBJ2-1, with D possibly called TRBD1 or TRBD2 (5 bases each). CDR3 length: 13 amino acids. Between the trimmed V and J ends, which lost 3 bases and 9 bases, there was a span of 12 bases. CDR1 is SEHNR, CDR2 FQNEAQ, per germline (reference sequence). The CDR3 nucleotides are TGTGCCAGCAGCTTGAGTGGGACGGCTGAGCAGTTCTTC. It translates to CASSLSGTAEQFF.

In regard to this clone: The sample carries other DNA sequences with the same CDR3. The chain joins TRBV7-6 to TRBJ1-1, with a weak D call TRBD1 (6 bases). V dropped 0 bases and J dropped 4 bases, with 6 bases sitting between them. The germline gives CDR1 SGHVS, CDR2 FNYEAQ. CDR3 length equals 13 residues. CDR3 residues: CASSLARGTEAFF. CDR3 DNA sequence: TGTGCCAGCAGCTTAGCCAGGGGCACTGAAGCTTTCTTT.

In regard to this clone: Other DNA variants within this sample encode the same CDR3. This chain connects TRBV18 to TRBJ2-7; 10 bases match TRBD2. V dropped 2 bases and J dropped 2; count of bases not matched to a gene: 3. The germline V gene encodes CDR1 KGHSH and CDR2 LQKENI. The CDR3 contains 15 residues. The chain's CDR3 is CASSPGLAGAYEQYF. The CDR3 DNA sequence: TGTGCCAGCTCACCAGGGCTAGCGGGAGCCTACGAGCAGTACTTC.

On this clone itself: Distinct nucleotide sequences in the sample also encode this CDR3. The rearrangement uses TRBV11-2 and TRBJ1-1, with D possibly TRBD1 on 5 matching bases. V lost 1 base to trimming and J lost 1 base, with 13 bases between them. Per the germline V gene, CDR1 is SGHAT and CDR2 is FQNNGV. CDR3 length: 16 residues. The CDR3 region has the DNA TGTGCCAGCAGCTTAGTGGGACGGGTGGGGAACACTGAAGCTTTCTTT. Its translation: CASSLVGRVGNTEAFF.

The J gene is TRBJ1-4, the V gene TRBV2; D uncertain. CDR3 length equals 14 residues. Trimming shortened V by 5 bases and J by 4 bases, and 11 bases separated the two germline ends. Germline V gives CDR1 SNHLY, CDR2 FYNNEI. The DNA for the CDR3 is TGTGCCAGCAGTCAGACGGATTATAATGAAAAACTGTTTTTT. As protein: CASSQTDYNEKLFF. The whole variable domain, filled in from reference TRBV2 and TRBJ1-4, reads EPEVTQTPSHQVTQMGQEVILRCVPISNHLYFYWYRQILGQKVEFLVSFYNNEISEKSEIFDDQFSVERPDGSNFTLKIRSTKLEDSAMYFCASSQTDYNEKLFFGSGTQLSVL.

This clone has a count of ten or more. V and J are TRBV10-3 and TRBJ2-2; the match to TRBD1 covers 9 bases. Germline-derived CDR1 and CDR2 are ENHRY and SYGVKD. The CDR3 spans 14 residues. Trimming took 6 bases from V and 7 from J; bases not matched to a gene: 6. CDR3 coding DNA: TGTGCCATCAGGGGACAGGGAAAGGGCGGGGAGCTGTTTTTT. Translated: CAIRGQGKGGELFF.

CDR3: CASSSRTSHTEAFF. The CDR3 bases are TGCGCCAGCAGCTCCCGGACCTCCCACACTGAAGCTTTCTTT. This chain connects TRBV5-1 to TRBJ1-1; D call uncertain. The CDR3 length is 14 residues. Germline CDR1 and CDR2: SGHRS and YFSETQ. V was shortened by 3 bases and J by 3 bases, with 12 bases between the two germline ends.

This rearrangement joins TRBV7-2 to TRBJ1-5; 9 nucleotides line up with TRBD1. The V gene end was trimmed by 4 bases and the J gene end by 6 bases; junction bases not matched to a gene: 7. The CDR3 runs 15 residues. Germline V gives CDR1 SGHTA, CDR2 FQGNSA. The CDR3 protein is CASSSRDRDGQPQHF. The CDR3 nucleotides read TGTGCCAGCAGCTCGAGGGACAGGGATGGTCAGCCCCAGCATTTT.

This clone was recorded once. V usage is TRBV29-1 and J usage is TRBJ2-2; TRBD1 aligns across 8 bases. This CDR3 spans 13 amino acids. CDR1 is SQVTM, CDR2 ANQGSEA, per germline. J gave up 0 bases and V 7 bases, and 1 base lay outside the gene matches. CDR3 sequence reads: CSGGQANTGELFF. CDR3 in DNA: TGCAGCGGGGGACAGGCGAACACCGGGGAGCTGTTTTTT.

CDR3 bases: TGTGCCAGCAGCCAAGATTTAGCGGGAGGAGGAAACATTCAGTACTTC. Translated: CASSQDLAGGGNIQYF. The chain uses TRBV4-2 and TRBJ2-4; 10 positions match TRBD2. Germline values: CDR1 LGHNA, CDR2 YNFKEQ. The ends lost 0 bases at V and 6 bases at J; junction bases unmatched: 5. This CDR3 has 16 residues.

V usage is TRBV7-2 and J usage is TRBJ2-7; D remains unclear. Germline loops: CDR1 SGHTA, CDR2 FQGNSA. Trimming shortened V by 5 bases and J by 3 bases, and 14 bases separated the two germline ends. The CDR3 contains 14 residues. The chain's CDR3 is CASSDPTLVYEQYF. In nucleotides, the CDR3 is TGTGCCAGCAGCGACCCCACTTTGGTCTACGAGCAGTACTTC. The full variable domain, rest sourced from reference TRBV7-2 and TRBJ2-7, is GAGVSQSPSNKVTEKGKDVELRCDPISGHTALYWYRQSLGQGLEFLIYFQGNSAPDKSGLPSDRFSAERTGGSVSTLTIQRTQQEDSAVYLCASSDPTLVYEQYFGPGTRLTVT.

Written as DNA, the CDR3 is TGTGCCACCTACCGGGGCGGACCCACAGATACGCAGTATTTT. It encodes CATYRGGPTDTQYF. V usage is TRBV6-1 and J usage is TRBJ2-3; D possibly uses TRBD1 or TRBD2 (5 bases each). This CDR3 spans 14 amino acids. V dropped 10 bases and J dropped 2 bases, with 16 bases sitting between them. CDR1 is MNHNS, CDR2 SASEGT, per germline.

J is TRBJ1-5 and V is TRBV4-2; 7 nucleotides agree with TRBD1. The V and J ends lost 3 bases and 3 bases, in that order; junction bases with no gene match: 2. CDR3 size: 14 residues. Germline CDR1 LGHNA, CDR2 YNFKEQ. The CDR3, as DNA: TGTGCCAGCAGCCAGGGACAGTCCAATCAGCCCCAGCATTTT. Its protein product is CASSQGQSNQPQHF.

This clone appeared once. The chain is built from TRBV18 and TRBJ1-1; tentative D call: TRBD1 (5 bases). Germline CDR1 KGHSH, CDR2 LQKENI. Trimming stripped 5 bases from V and 6 bases from J, with 16 bases between. The CDR3 sequence is 14 residues long. The CDR3 loop is CASSDQGVRPEAFF. The CDR3 nucleotides are TGTGCCAGCTCAGACCAGGGAGTTAGGCCTGAAGCTTTCTTT.